Shown below are 15 T cell receptor beta chains from a single sample sequenced in a study of blood T cell repertoires in COVID-19. Sequencing was performed with immunoSEQ multiplex PCR; in TCRdb, only in-frame clones are kept and a portion is missing. Among roughly 190,000 clones listed, approximately 80% were seen once. Specimen: peripheral blood. These receptors all stem from a human donor in a cohort sampled during active COVID-19.

The V and J genes are TRBV5-1 and TRBJ2-1, with 10 positions matching TRBD1. Per the germline V gene, CDR1 is SGHRS and CDR2 is YFSETQ. After removal of 0 bases from V and 8 bases from J, the junction contained 11 bases not matched to a gene. This CDR3 contains 17 residues. The CDR3 DNA reads as TGCGCCAGCAGCTTGGAATTGTCCCGGGACAGGGGAGATGAGCAGTTCTTC. This gives the protein CASSLELSRDRGDEQFF.

The table lists this clone with a count of one. V gene TRBV11-2 combines with J gene TRBJ2-2, with 9 bases that match TRBD1. The germline V gene encodes CDR1 SGHAT and CDR2 FQNNGV. Trimming took 5 bases from V and 6 from J; bases not matched to a gene: 7. This CDR3 comprises 15 residues. The CDR3 sequence: CASSTDRGYAGELFF. In DNA, the CDR3 is TGTGCCAGCAGCACGGACAGGGGTTATGCCGGGGAGCTGTTTTTT.

The chain links TRBV19 to TRBJ2-1, with a possible D match to TRBD2 (5 bases). Trimming removed 5 bases from V and 6 bases from J, with 11 bases in between. This CDR3 is built from 13 residues. CDR1 is LNHDA, CDR2 SQIVND, per germline (reference sequence). CDR3 in DNA: TGTGCCAGTAGTCGAACTAGTACCAATGAGCAGTTCTTC. Translated, it gives CASSRTSTNEQFF.

This chain uses TRBV4-2 with TRBJ1-2; D possibly corresponds to TRBD1 (5 bases). Trimming pared 1 base from V and 5 bases from J, leaving 14 bases between. This CDR3 is built from 15 residues. Germline CDR1 reads LGHNA; CDR2 reads YNFKEQ. The DNA of the CDR3 is TGTGCCAGCAGCCAAGCCCGCGGGGAGGGGTATGGCTACACCTTC. Encoded protein: CASSQARGEGYGYTF.

This sequence joins TRBV20-1 and TRBJ1-2; D unresolved. In germline, CDR1 is DFQATT, CDR2 SNEGSKA (reference sequence). The CDR3 is made up of 11 amino acids. In DNA, the CDR3 is TGCAGAGCTCCGGTAATCTATGGCTACACCTTC. It specifies CRAPVIYGYTF.

This rearrangement joins TRBV30 to TRBJ1-4, with 7 positions matching TRBD1. V lost 2 bases and J lost 8; bases outside the gene matches: 17. The length of the CDR3 is 17 residues. Germline V lookup: CDR1 GTSNPN, CDR2 SVGIG (reference sequence). CDR3 sequence: CAWSRSSNRDSREKLFF. The CDR3 DNA reads TGTGCCTGGAGTAGATCATCCAACCGGGACAGTAGGGAAAAACTGTTTTTT.

This chain joins TRBV5-1 and TRBJ2-5; 7 bases line up with TRBD2. The CDR3 is made up of 15 amino acids. V lost 0 bases, J lost 0 bases, and 2 bases stayed unmatched. Looked up from germline, CDR1 is SGHRS and CDR2 is YFSETQ. CDR3 residues: CASSLVGGNQETQYF. The CDR3, as DNA: TGCGCCAGCAGCTTGGTGGGGGGGAACCAAGAGACCCAGTACTTC.

The chain uses TRBV7-2 and TRBJ2-6; D unresolved. Germline V gene lookup returns CDR1 SGHTA and CDR2 FQGNSA. The CDR3 has 15 amino acids. V lost 4 bases, J lost 1 base, and 8 bases lay in between. CDR3: CASSSGWSGANVLTF. In nucleotides, the CDR3 is TGTGCCAGCAGCTCCGGTTGGTCTGGGGCCAACGTCCTGACTTTC.

This rearrangement joins TRBV12-3 or TRBV12-4 to TRBJ2-5; 8 bases agree with TRBD2. V dropped 5 bases and J dropped 7; count of bases not matched to a gene: 3. The CDR3 extends over 12 amino acids. DNA of the CDR3: TGTGCCAGCAGTCCGGGGGGGAGGACCCAGTACTTC. The encoded protein is CASSPGGRTQYF.

V gene TRBV12-3 or TRBV12-4 combines with J gene TRBJ2-7, with D possibly matching TRBD2 (6 bases). The CDR3 is 13 residues long. CDR3 sequence: CASGARRDGPLSV. In DNA form, the CDR3 reads TGTGCCAGCGGTGCCAGGCGGGACGGCCCTTTAAGCGTC.

The chain combines TRBV2 with TRBJ2-7; 10 bases fit TRBD1. J was trimmed by 1 base and V by 2 bases; bases with no gene match: 14. Germline loops: CDR1 SNHLY, CDR2 FYNNEI. There are 19 residues in the CDR3. The CDR3 protein is CASSESRTGGLGGSYEQYV. The CDR3 nucleotides read TGTGCCAGCAGTGAATCGAGGACAGGGGGTTTGGGAGGGTCCTACGAGCAGTACGTC.

This chain links TRBV10-3 with TRBJ2-3; 13 positions match TRBD2. Germline lookup yields CDR1 ENHRY and CDR2 SYGVKD. Losses at the gene ends were 2 bases for V and 13 bases for J; bases not matched to a gene: 6. This CDR3 comprises 14 residues. Here the CDR3 DNA reads TGTGCCATCAGTGAGCCCCGACTAGCGGGGGGAAAGTATTTT. Its translation is CAISEPRLAGGKYF.

This chain connects TRBV12-5 to TRBJ1-1; D gene ambiguous. CDR1 and CDR2 (germline): LGHNT, FRNRAP. The CDR3 runs 16 residues. With 2 bases removed from V and 3 bases from J, the gap between germline ends came to 16 bases. The CDR3 DNA is TGTGCTAGTGGTTTGACTCGAGGACGGCGGGACACTGAAGCTTTCTTT. Translation: CASGLTRGRRDTEAFF. The entire variable domain, with the rest obtained from reference TRBV12-5 and TRBJ1-1, is as follows: DARVTQTPRHKVTEMGQEVTMRCQPILGHNTVFWYRQTMMQGLELLAYFRNRAPLDDSGMPKDRFSAEMPDATLATLKIQPSEPRDSAVYFCASGLTRGRRDTEAFFGQGTRLTVV.

The chain links TRBV13 to TRBJ1-5; 7 bases line up with TRBD1. The CDR3 totals 16 residues. J gave up 0 bases and V 9 bases, and 11 bases lay outside the gene matches. The germline CDR1 and CDR2 sequences are PRHDT and FYEKMQ (reference sequence). CDR3 DNA: TGTGCCAGACAGCTCCGGGACAGTAATAGCAATCAGCCCCAGCATTTT. It yields the protein CARQLRDSNSNQPQHF.

The V call is TRBV5-6, the J call TRBJ1-2; D is ambiguous. The CDR3 has 13 residues. The V gene lost 1 base and the J gene lost 5 bases, with 9 bases spanning the gap. The V gene's germline CDR1 is SGHDT and CDR2 YYEEEE. The CDR3 is CASSLKELYGYTF. For the CDR3, the DNA is TGTGCCAGCAGCTTGAAGGAACTATATGGCTACACCTTC.